These 32 T cell receptor beta chains came from one sample sequenced in a study of CD8+CD57+ T cells in acquired aplastic anemia. It was patients with CD8+CD57+ cell expansion by flow cytometry who were chosen for sequencing. TCR beta VDJ combinations and CDR3 sequences were profiled from genomic DNA. TCRdb re-called the reads through MiXCR, storing one row per CDR3 protein. The repertoire holds about 75,000 distinct CDR3 sequences, approximately 70% seen once, with around 80% in the top ten. The sequenced sample consisted of sorted CD4+, CD8+, or CD8+CD57+ T cells (not recorded which) from PBMCs. These TCRs come from a human donor with aplastic anemia.

The chain combines TRBV5-6 with TRBJ1-6; TRBD1 matches at 9 bases. This CDR3 spans 15 amino acids. The germline V gene has CDR1 SGHDT and CDR2 YYEEEE. The J segment lost 10 bases and the V segment lost 1 base, leaving 6 bases of the junction unmatched. The CDR3 loop reads CASSLYGDRASPLHF. Written as DNA, the CDR3 is TGTGCCAGCAGCTTGTATGGGGACAGGGCGTCACCCCTCCACTTT.

As DNA, the CDR3 is TGTGCCAGCAGCCAGGGGACAAGCGCTGAAAAACTGTTTTTT. It is translated as CASSQGTSAEKLFF. The chain couples TRBV7-6 to TRBJ1-4, with a tentative D call TRBD1 (6 bases). V was cut by 5 bases and J by 7 bases, with 14 bases left in between. The CDR3 has 14 residues. CDR1 SGHVS and CDR2 FNYEAQ come from the germline V gene.

This sequence joins TRBV15 and TRBJ2-3; D remains ambiguous. This CDR3 contains 15 residues. The germline gives CDR1 LNHNV, CDR2 YYDKDF (reference sequence). The V gene lost 0 bases and the J gene lost 1 base, with 8 bases spanning the gap. As DNA, the CDR3 is TGTGCCACCAGCAGAGAAAGTCGCGGCACAGATACGCAGTATTTT. Translating gives CATSRESRGTDTQYF.

This sequence joins TRBV29-1 and TRBJ2-1; D remains ambiguous. CDR1 and CDR2 (germline): SQVTM, ANQGSEA. The CDR3 sequence is 11 residues long. The V end lost 7 bases, the J end lost 6 bases, and 10 bases lay between the germline ends. The CDR3 DNA sequence: TGCAGCGGGGAAGGCGTCAATGAGCAGTTCTTC. Amino acids: CSGEGVNEQFF.

The chain couples TRBV20-1 to TRBJ2-7, with TRBD2 matching 11 bases. Germline CDR1 and CDR2: DFQATT and SNEGSKA (reference sequence). This CDR3 is 15 amino acids long. After removal of 6 bases from V and 5 bases from J, the junction contained 12 bases not matched to a gene. This chain's CDR3 is CSASALAGEYHEQYF. CDR3 DNA: TGCAGTGCCAGTGCACTAGCGGGAGAATATCACGAGCAGTACTTC.

The chain employs TRBV2 and TRBJ1-2; the D gene is possibly TRBD1 (5 bases). V shed 4 bases and J shed 5 bases, with 11 bases lying between them. The CDR3 extends over 13 amino acids. CDR1 is SNHLY and CDR2 is FYNNEI in the germline V gene. The CDR3 DNA reads as TGTGCCAGCAGTGGGGGCGTCAAATATGGCTACACCTTC. Protein: CASSGGVKYGYTF.

This rearrangement joins TRBV10-3 to TRBJ2-7, with D hard to call. The germline V gene has CDR1 ENHRY and CDR2 SYGVKD. There are 15 residues in the CDR3. Trimming shortened V by 0 bases and J by 2 bases, and 11 bases separated the two germline ends. CDR3 coding DNA: TGTGCCATCAGTGAGTCGCAGGATTCCACCTACGAGCAGTACTTC. Protein: CAISESQDSTYEQYF.

J is TRBJ2-7 and V is TRBV7-6; 7 positions agree with TRBD1. This CDR3 is built from 14 residues. The ends lost 4 bases at V and 5 bases at J; junction bases unmatched: 8. Germline V lookup: CDR1 SGHVS, CDR2 FNYEAQ. CDR3 amino acids: CASSWMTGLNEQYF. The CDR3 nucleotides read TGTGCCAGCAGCTGGATGACAGGGTTGAACGAGCAGTACTTC. The entire variable domain, with the rest obtained from reference TRBV7-6 and TRBJ2-7, is as follows: GAGVSQSPRYKVTKRGQDVALRCDPISGHVSLYWYRQALGQGPEFLTYFNYEAQQDKSGLPNDRFSAERPEGSISTLTIQRTEQRDSAMYRCASSWMTGLNEQYFGPGTRLTVT.

In this sample, this clonotype turned up many times. V gene TRBV7-9 combines with J gene TRBJ2-2; D perhaps matches TRBD2 (6 bases). Germline CDR1 SEHNR, CDR2 FQNEAQ (reference sequence). This CDR3 is built from 13 residues. Deletions cut 3 bases from V and 5 bases from J, with 7 bases between. The CDR3 sequence: CASSFGGTGELFF. The DNA of the CDR3 is TGTGCCAGCAGCTTCGGGGGTACCGGGGAGCTGTTTTTT.

The chain carries TRBV15 and TRBJ2-7, with a tentative D call TRBD2 (5 bases). Germline CDR1 is LNHNV and CDR2 is YYDKDF (reference sequence). The CDR3 contains 15 residues. The V and J ends lost 0 bases and 7 bases respectively, with 16 bases between them. The CDR3 spells CATSRDRLPGVEQYF. Here the CDR3 DNA reads TGTGCCACCAGCAGAGATCGGCTTCCCGGGGTGGAGCAGTACTTC.

This clonotype appeared a few times. The chain carries TRBV7-3 and TRBJ2-5; D is ambiguous. CDR1 is SGHTA, CDR2 FQGTGA, per germline. There are 11 residues in the CDR3. Trimming took off 5 bases at V and 5 bases at J, with 6 bases between the two ends. The CDR3 DNA follows: TGTGCCAGCAGCCAAAGGGAGACCCAGTACTTC. Its protein is CASSQRETQYF.

The chain employs TRBV4-2 and TRBJ1-5, with TRBD1 identical over 7 bases. The CDR3 has 16 amino acids. Per germline, CDR1 LGHNA and CDR2 YNFKEQ. V was clipped by 4 bases and J by 4 bases; unmatched bases: 10. CDR3 sequence (DNA): TGTGCCAGCAGCCGGCGCTCCGGGACAGCTAATCAGCCCCAGCATTTT. Translating gives CASSRRSGTANQPQHF.

The chain combines TRBV4-2 with TRBJ2-3, with 10 bases identical to TRBD2. Germline loops: CDR1 LGHNA, CDR2 YNFKEQ. The V gene end was trimmed by 4 bases and the J gene end by 1 base; junction bases not matched to a gene: 11. CDR3 size: 18 residues. In DNA, the CDR3 is TGTGCCAGCAGCCCGGACCTTAGCGGGAGGTTCGGCACAGATACGCAGTATTTT. Protein sequence: CASSPDLSGRFGTDTQYF.

This clonotype was counted only a few times. V is TRBV10-3 and J is TRBJ2-3; D is tentatively TRBD1 or TRBD2 (5 bases each). The CDR3 spans 14 residues. V dropped 4 bases and J dropped 2 bases, with 10 bases sitting between them. The germline V gene has CDR1 ENHRY and CDR2 SYGVKD. The CDR3 loop reads CAISGDGATDTQYF. The CDR3 coding sequence is TGTGCCATCAGTGGGGACGGGGCCACAGATACGCAGTATTTT.

This clonotype appeared many times. The V and J genes are TRBV20-1 and TRBJ2-5, with D perhaps given as TRBD1 or TRBD2 (6 bases each). This CDR3 has 12 amino acids. From germline, CDR1 is DFQATT and CDR2 SNEGSKA (reference sequence). V was shortened by 3 bases and J by 4 bases, with 9 bases between the two germline ends. The CDR3 here is CSASEGGETQYF. The CDR3 coding sequence is TGCAGTGCTAGTGAGGGGGGAGAGACCCAGTACTTC.

This clonotype was seen a handful of times. The V call is TRBV10-3, the J call TRBJ1-1, with D possibly TRBD1 on 5 matching bases. V was clipped by 7 bases and J by 1 base, with 13 bases between them. The CDR3 runs to 14 residues. The germline gives CDR1 ENHRY, CDR2 SYGVKD. CDR3 region: CAITSGRGNTEAFF. Written as DNA, the CDR3 is TGTGCCATCACTAGCGGGAGGGGGAACACTGAAGCTTTCTTT.

This clonotype is a singleton in its sample. V is TRBV6-2 or TRBV6-3 and J is TRBJ2-7, with 12 bases that match TRBD2. The germline V gene encodes CDR1 MNHEY and CDR2 SVGEGT. The CDR3 loop spans 15 amino acids. Trimming took 4 bases from V and 2 from J; bases not matched to a gene: 3. The CDR3 region has the DNA TGTGCCAGCAGTTGCTCTAGCGGGGGGGCCTACGAGCAGTACTTC. It translates to CASSCSSGGAYEQYF.

The rearrangement links TRBV5-1 to TRBJ1-1; a weak D match, TRBD1 (5 bases). CDR1 is SGHRS, CDR2 YFSETQ, per germline. This CDR3 is 14 amino acids long. Trimming removed 4 bases from V and 1 base from J, with 11 bases in between. The CDR3 region is CASSIGHGNTEAFF. CDR3 nucleotides: TGCGCCAGCAGCATAGGACACGGGAACACTGAAGCTTTCTTT.

CDR3 residues: CSAIDRANYGYTF. In DNA form, the CDR3 reads TGCAGTGCTATCGACAGGGCTAACTATGGCTACACCTTC. The V and J genes are TRBV20-1 and TRBJ1-2; TRBD1 matches 7 bases. There are 13 residues in the CDR3. From germline, CDR1 is DFQATT and CDR2 SNEGSKA (reference sequence). V gave up 4 bases and J gave up 0 bases; unmatched junction bases: 2.

In this sample, this clonotype turned up many times. The chain couples TRBV5-1 to TRBJ1-1; TRBD1 might be the D (6 bases). The CDR3 covers 16 residues. CDR1 and CDR2 from the germline V gene are SGHRS and YFSETQ. V was shortened by 0 bases and J by 0 bases, with 12 bases between the two germline ends. The CDR3 DNA follows: TGCGCCAGCAGCTTGGCCGAGGGGGGAGTGAACACTGAAGCTTTCTTT. Translating gives CASSLAEGGVNTEAFF.

The chain carries TRBV29-1 and TRBJ2-1; D gene uncertain. Germline CDR1 and CDR2: SQVTM and ANQGSEA. The CDR3 has 13 amino acids. Between the trimmed V and J ends, which lost 7 bases and 4 bases, there was a span of 14 bases. The CDR3 protein is CSALKGFYNEQFF. Here the CDR3 DNA reads TGCAGCGCCCTGAAAGGTTTTTACAATGAGCAGTTCTTC.

This chain joins TRBV2 and TRBJ2-7; 7 bases are shared with TRBD1. The V gene's germline CDR1 is SNHLY and CDR2 FYNNEI. V shed 6 bases, J shed 4 bases, and the junction held 12 bases outside the gene matches. The CDR3 is made up of 15 amino acids. Here the CDR3 DNA reads TGTGCCAGCAGATCGGGACAGCTTGATCTATACGAGCAGTACTTC. Translating it yields CASRSGQLDLYEQYF.

The chain joins TRBV7-9 to TRBJ2-7; D unclear. CDR1 and CDR2 (germline): SEHNR, FQNEAQ (reference sequence). Trimming removed 1 base at V and 2 bases at J, with 6 bases between. This CDR3 spans 13 amino acids. Here the CDR3 DNA reads TGTGCCAGCAGCTTAGAAGGGCCCTACGAGCAGTACTTC. It encodes CASSLEGPYEQYF.

The chain has TRBV4-2 and TRBJ1-6; TRBD1 matches at 8 bases. CDR1 LGHNA and CDR2 YNFKEQ come from the germline V gene. The CDR3 totals 17 residues. V trimming: 4 bases; J trimming: 3 bases; junction bases outside the gene matches: 8. CDR3 coding DNA: TGTGCCAGCAGCCTCTGGACAGGGCGTCACTATAATTCACCCCTCCACTTT. It encodes CASSLWTGRHYNSPLHF.

The CDR3 loop reads CATSRDQGGYETQYF. The DNA of the CDR3 is TGTGCCACCAGCAGAGATCAGGGGGGGTACGAGACCCAGTACTTC. The rearrangement uses TRBV15 and TRBJ2-5, with D perhaps given as TRBD1 or TRBD2 (7 bases each). With 0 bases removed from V and 5 bases from J, the gap between germline ends came to 13 bases. CDR1 is LNHNV and CDR2 is YYDKDF in the germline V gene (reference sequence). There are 15 residues in the CDR3.

J is TRBJ2-3 and V is TRBV24-1; 8 nucleotides match TRBD2. The germline gives CDR1 KGHDR, CDR2 SFDVKD. V trimming: 4 bases; J trimming: 3 bases; junction bases outside the gene matches: 5. The CDR3 length is 15 residues. The CDR3 spells CATSDKRLATDTQYF. The CDR3 DNA sequence: TGTGCCACCAGTGACAAACGACTAGCGACAGATACGCAGTATTTT.

This clonotype was detected only a few times. One end of the junction fails to match germline, which may point to a read error. The chain uses TRBV7-7 and TRBJ2-1; D is ambiguous. The CDR3 length is 14 residues. Germline V gene lookup returns CDR1 SSHAT and CDR2 FNYEAQ (reference sequence). The CDR3 bases are TGTGCTAGCAGCTTAGGGCCTTTACTTCAGGAGCAGTTCTTC. Translating it yields CASSLGPLLQEQFF.

The gene calls are TRBV29-1 and TRBJ2-5; D gene uncertain. V gave up 4 bases and J gave up 0 bases, with 6 bases separating them. This CDR3 spans 12 amino acids. Germline CDR1 and CDR2: SQVTM and ANQGSEA. DNA of the CDR3: TGCAGCGTTGGAGCAAACCAAGAGACCCAGTACTTC. Residues: CSVGANQETQYF.

The genes are TRBV7-2 and TRBJ2-7, with 10 bases that match TRBD2. The CDR3 totals 13 residues. Per the germline V gene, CDR1 is SGHTA and CDR2 is FQGNSA. V was clipped by 7 bases and J by 5 bases; unmatched bases: 5. The CDR3 sequence: CASNVAGGDEQYF. The CDR3 DNA is TGTGCCAGCAACGTAGCGGGGGGCGACGAGCAGTACTTC.

This clonotype has more than one count but fewer than ten. A much larger clone is a single base away; this may be a read error. This chain joins TRBV15 and TRBJ2-7, with 9 bases lining up with TRBD2. Germline V gene data show CDR1 as LNHNV and CDR2 as YYDKDF (reference sequence). The CDR3 runs 15 residues. CDR3 amino acids: CATRAGVAGVYEQCF. The CDR3 DNA reads as TGTGCCACCAGAGCTGGGGTAGCGGGAGTTTACGAGCAGTGCTTC.

This clonotype was seen many times. The J gene is TRBJ1-2, the V gene TRBV7-9; no definite D call. Trimming took 3 bases from V and 7 from J, leaving 15 bases between them. Germline V gene lookup returns CDR1 SEHNR and CDR2 FQNEAQ (reference sequence). CDR3 length equals 14 residues. DNA of the CDR3: TGTGCCAGCAGCTTTGTTAAGGACGTGTCTGGCTACACCTTC. Translating gives CASSFVKDVSGYTF.

A remark on this clonotype: One end of the junction is discordant with germline, which a read error may explain. The chain employs TRBV29-1 and TRBJ2-3; D possibly corresponds to TRBD2 (6 bases). This CDR3 has 14 residues. The germline CDR1 and CDR2 sequences are SQVTM and ANQGSEA. The CDR3 region is CTVPSATSTGTQYF. CDR3 sequence (DNA): TGCACCGTCCCTAGCGCCACTAGCACAGGTACGCAGTATTTT.